The next 19 T cell receptor beta chains were all read from a single sample in a study of beta chain features in type 1 diabetes. What was sequenced were expressed TCRB transcripts, since all of the isolated RNA had been reverse transcribed. Method: immunoSEQ multiplex PCR; TCRdb's copy keeps in-frame clones and lacks some. The sample has 38,000 or so clones, about 65% seen once. Sequencing was carried out using Tregs from blood. These receptors came from a woman in her 30s in good health.

V and J are TRBV7-2 and TRBJ1-4, with 8 nucleotides matching TRBD1. Trimming cost V 4 bases and J 7 bases; bases outside gene matches: 8. The CDR3 has 15 residues. Germline CDR1 and CDR2: SGHTA and FQGNSA. This CDR3 is CASSYRQGNFEKLFF. DNA for the CDR3: TGTGCCAGCAGCTACAGACAGGGGAACTTTGAAAAACTGTTTTTT.

The chain has TRBV7-3 and TRBJ2-7; D not resolved. Trimming cost V 0 bases and J 0 bases, with 9 bases left between them. This CDR3 contains 15 residues. Germline CDR1 reads SGHTA; CDR2 reads FQGTGA. CDR3 residues: CASSLTSGSSYEQYF. Here the CDR3 DNA reads TGTGCCAGCAGCTTAACGTCGGGTAGCTCCTACGAGCAGTACTTC.

This chain uses TRBV19 with TRBJ2-1, with 11 bases aligning to TRBD2. There are 15 residues in the CDR3. Germline CDR1 and CDR2: LNHDA and SQIVND (reference sequence). J lost 7 bases, V lost 4 bases, and 6 bases had no gene match. In nucleotides, the CDR3 is TGTGCCAGTAGTACCCTAGCGGGAGGCCGTAATGAGCAGTTCTTC. Its protein product is CASSTLAGGRNEQFF.

V is TRBV6-5 and J is TRBJ1-5; weak D call: TRBD1 (6 bases). Germline V CDR1 and CDR2: MNHEY, SVGAGI. V dropped 5 bases and J dropped 7 bases, with 18 bases sitting between them. The CDR3 consists of 15 residues. CDR3 in amino acids: CASSRTGRPGQPQHF. The CDR3, as DNA: TGTGCCAGCAGTAGAACAGGGCGGCCCGGACAGCCCCAGCATTTT.

This clone has more than one count but fewer than ten. The genes are TRBV7-2 and TRBJ2-1; TRBD2 matches 7 bases. This CDR3 is built from 13 residues. J gave up 9 bases and V 3 bases, and 5 bases lay outside the gene matches. The germline V gene has CDR1 SGHTA and CDR2 FQGNSA. The CDR3 sequence is CASSFLGEGEQFF. CDR3 in DNA: TGTGCCAGCAGCTTCCTTGGGGAGGGTGAGCAGTTCTTC.

J is TRBJ1-1 and V is TRBV30, with D possibly TRBD1 on 5 matching bases. This CDR3 is built from 14 residues. CDR1 and CDR2 from the germline V gene are GTSNPN and SVGIG (reference sequence). V shed 1 base and J shed 4 bases, with 13 bases lying between them. This chain's CDR3 is CAWSGLGGTTEAFF. Written as DNA, the CDR3 is TGTGCCTGGAGTGGGCTCGGGGGAACCACTGAAGCTTTCTTT.

The rearrangement uses TRBV7-6 and TRBJ2-7, with TRBD1 as a possible D gene (6 bases). V dropped 2 bases and J dropped 3 bases, with 11 bases sitting between them. The germline V gene has CDR1 SGHVS and CDR2 FNYEAQ. This CDR3 has 14 residues. CDR3 DNA sequence: TGTGCCAGCAGCTTAAACAGGGAAAGCTACGAGCAGTACTTC. Translated, it gives CASSLNRESYEQYF.

The chain uses TRBV4-3 and TRBJ2-1; 9 nucleotides line up with TRBD2. V dropped 0 bases and J dropped 12; count of bases not matched to a gene: 0. Germline V gives CDR1 LGHNA, CDR2 YSLEER. CDR3 length: 12 amino acids. CDR3 DNA sequence: TGCGCCAGCAGCCAAGAGCGGGGGGGGCAGTTCTTC. Amino acid sequence: CASSQERGGQFF.

The chain links TRBV7-3 to TRBJ2-1, with D perhaps TRBD2 (5 bases). Trimming pared 6 bases from V and 6 bases from J, leaving 9 bases between. CDR1 is SGHTA and CDR2 is FQGTGA in the germline V gene. The CDR3 contains 12 residues. CDR3 in DNA: TGTGCCAGCAGTCAGAGCGGCAATGAGCAGTTCTTC. This codes for CASSQSGNEQFF.

The V and J genes are TRBV7-9 and TRBJ2-5; TRBD1 is a possible D gene (8 bases). The J call is uncertain, as TRBJ2-7 better fits the DNA end. The length of the CDR3 is 15 residues. Germline values: CDR1 SEHNR, CDR2 FQNEAQ (reference sequence). The DNA of the CDR3 is TGTGCCAGCAGCTTAGAACAGGGGGGGGCCTACGAGCAGTACTTC. This sequence encodes CASSLEQGGAYEQYF.

The rearrangement joins TRBV18 to TRBJ2-6, with 11 nucleotides matching TRBD1. The CDR3 extends over 19 amino acids. Trimming took 4 bases from V and 0 from J; bases not matched to a gene: 8. Germline assignment: CDR1 KGHSH and CDR2 LQKENI. This CDR3 reads CASSLLRDRGDSGANVLTF. Here the CDR3 DNA reads TGTGCCAGCTCACTCCTCAGGGACAGGGGGGACTCTGGGGCCAACGTCCTGACTTTC.

The gene calls are TRBV5-1 and TRBJ2-5; a possible D gene is TRBD2 (5 bases). Germline CDR1 is SGHRS and CDR2 is YFSETQ. Trimming pared 7 bases from V and 3 bases from J, leaving 16 bases between. The CDR3 is 14 amino acids. CDR3 coding DNA: TGCGCCAGCTCGGGTGTCGGAGGCGAAGAGACCCAGTACTTC. Its translation: CASSGVGGEETQYF. The full variable domain, rest sourced from reference TRBV5-1 and TRBJ2-5, is KAGVTQTPRYLIKTRGQQVTLSCSPISGHRSVSWYQQTPGQGLQFLFEYFSETQRNKGNFPGRFSGRQFSNSRSEMNVSTLELGDSALYLCASSGVGGEETQYFGPGTRLLVL.

The chain is built from TRBV7-2 and TRBJ1-1; tentative D call: TRBD1 (6 bases). V was pared by 4 bases and J by 6 bases, with 18 bases between. From germline, CDR1 is SGHTA and CDR2 FQGNSA. The CDR3 spans 15 residues. The CDR3 here is CASSSHRGARAEAFF. The CDR3 nucleotides read TGTGCCAGCAGCTCACACCGGGGGGCGAGGGCTGAAGCTTTCTTT.

The genes are TRBV7-2 and TRBJ2-7, with 7 nucleotides matching TRBD2. The CDR3 contains 16 residues. The V gene's germline CDR1 is SGHTA and CDR2 FQGNSA. Trimming removed 0 bases from V and 3 bases from J; junction bases left unmatched: 8. The DNA for the CDR3 is TGTGCCAGCAGCTTAGCGACTGGACTAGAAAGCTACGAGCAGTACTTC. It is translated as CASSLATGLESYEQYF.

A few counts support this clone. Here the CDR3 reads CASSFATNEKLFF. The CDR3 bases are TGTGCCAGCAGCTTCGCAACTAATGAAAAACTGTTTTTT. The chain recombines TRBV5-4 with TRBJ1-4; D gene uncertain. V lost 2 bases and J lost 0, with 2 bases in between. This CDR3 is 13 amino acids long. CDR1 SGHNT and CDR2 YYREEE come from the germline V gene (reference sequence). The whole variable domain, filled in from reference TRBV5-4 and TRBJ1-4, reads ETGVTQSPTHLIKTRGQQVTLRCSSQSGHNTVSWYQQALGQGPQFIFQYYREEENGRGNFPPRFSGLQFPNYSSELNVNALELDDSALYLCASSFATNEKLFFGSGTQLSVL.

The genes are TRBV2 and TRBJ2-2; 9 bases agree with TRBD2. With V trimmed by 5 bases and J by 6 bases, 10 bases remained unmatched. Germline values: CDR1 SNHLY, CDR2 FYNNEI. The length of the CDR3 is 16 residues. In DNA form, the CDR3 reads TGTGCCAGCAGTTACTTCGGGACTAGCCTCGCCGGGGAGCTGTTTTTT. Translating gives CASSYFGTSLAGELFF.

The rearrangement uses TRBV23-1 and TRBJ1-5; 7 nucleotides match TRBD1. TRBV23-1 is classed as an ORF, of uncertain function. After removal of 2 bases from V and 0 bases from J, the junction contained 7 bases not matched to a gene. The CDR3 is made up of 17 amino acids. The CDR3 DNA reads TGCGCCAGCAGTCAAGAGCGGACAGGAGATAGCAATCAGCCCCAGCATTTT. This encodes CASSQERTGDSNQPQHF.

The rearrangement joins TRBV27 to TRBJ2-7, with TRBD1 matching over 7 bases. The V gene end was trimmed by 6 bases and the J gene end by 1 base; junction bases not matched to a gene: 0. This CDR3 is 12 amino acids long. The germline CDR1 and CDR2 sequences are MNHEY and SMNVEV (reference sequence). The CDR3 sequence: CASRGQSYEQYF. CDR3 coding DNA: TGTGCCAGCAGGGGACAGTCCTACGAGCAGTACTTC.

This clone was observed a single time. CDR3: CASSWGLSNEQFF. The CDR3 nucleotides read TGTGCCAGCAGCTGGGGACTTTCGAATGAGCAGTTCTTC. The rearrangement links TRBV7-3 to TRBJ2-1; perhaps TRBD2 as D (6 bases). V lost 4 bases and J 7 bases, leaving 11 bases between the germline ends. Germline CDR1 SGHTA, CDR2 FQGTGA. The CDR3 runs 13 residues.